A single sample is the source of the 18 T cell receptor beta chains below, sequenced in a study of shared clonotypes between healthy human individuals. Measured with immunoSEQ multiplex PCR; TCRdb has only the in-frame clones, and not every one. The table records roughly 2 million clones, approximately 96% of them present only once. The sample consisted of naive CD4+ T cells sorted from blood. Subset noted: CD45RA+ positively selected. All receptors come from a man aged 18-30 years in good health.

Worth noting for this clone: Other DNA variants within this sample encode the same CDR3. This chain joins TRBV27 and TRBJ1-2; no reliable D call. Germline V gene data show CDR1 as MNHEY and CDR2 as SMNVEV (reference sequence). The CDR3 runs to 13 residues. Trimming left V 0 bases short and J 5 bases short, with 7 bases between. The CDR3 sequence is CASSLSRGYGYTF. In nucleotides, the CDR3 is TGTGCCAGCAGTTTATCACGGGGATATGGCTACACCTTC.

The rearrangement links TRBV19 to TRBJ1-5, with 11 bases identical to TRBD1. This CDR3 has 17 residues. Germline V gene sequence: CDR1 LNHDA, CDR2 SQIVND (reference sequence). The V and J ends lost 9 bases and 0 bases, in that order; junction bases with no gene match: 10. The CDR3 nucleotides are TGTGCCAGCAGAGCCCGGGACAGGGGGATTAGCAATCAGCCCCAGCATTTT. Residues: CASRARDRGISNQPQHF.

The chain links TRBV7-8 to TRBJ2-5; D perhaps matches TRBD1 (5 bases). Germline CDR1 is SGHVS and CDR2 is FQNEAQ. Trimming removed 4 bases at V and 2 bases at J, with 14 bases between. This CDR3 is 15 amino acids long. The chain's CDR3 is CASSSTPTVQETQYF. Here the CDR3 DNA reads TGTGCCAGCAGCTCAACCCCGACAGTGCAAGAGACCCAGTACTTC.

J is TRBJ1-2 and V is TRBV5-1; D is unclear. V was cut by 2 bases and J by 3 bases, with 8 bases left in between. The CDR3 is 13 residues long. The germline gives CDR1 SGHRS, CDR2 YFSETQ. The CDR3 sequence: CASSFDGDYGYTF. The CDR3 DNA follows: TGCGCCAGCAGCTTTGACGGAGACTATGGCTACACCTTC.

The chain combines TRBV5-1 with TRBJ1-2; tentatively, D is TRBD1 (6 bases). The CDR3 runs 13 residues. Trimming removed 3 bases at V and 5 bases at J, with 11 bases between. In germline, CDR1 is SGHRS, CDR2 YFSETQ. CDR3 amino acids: CASSSQTGYGYTF. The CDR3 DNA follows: TGCGCCAGCAGCTCACAGACAGGATATGGCTACACCTTC. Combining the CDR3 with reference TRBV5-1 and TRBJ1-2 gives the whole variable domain KAGVTQTPRYLIKTRGQQVTLSCSPISGHRSVSWYQQTPGQGLQFLFEYFSETQRNKGNFPGRFSGRQFSNSRSEMNVSTLELGDSALYLCASSSQTGYGYTFGSGTRLTVV.

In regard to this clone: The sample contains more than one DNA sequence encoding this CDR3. The CDR3 region has the DNA TGCGCCAGCAGCTTGGAAGGAGGAAACAATCAGCCCCAGCATTTT. Its protein is CASSLEGGNNQPQHF. The V and J genes are TRBV5-1 and TRBJ1-5; D is undetermined. This CDR3 is 15 amino acids long. Trimming removed 0 bases at V and 3 bases at J, with 10 bases between. The germline gives CDR1 SGHRS, CDR2 YFSETQ.

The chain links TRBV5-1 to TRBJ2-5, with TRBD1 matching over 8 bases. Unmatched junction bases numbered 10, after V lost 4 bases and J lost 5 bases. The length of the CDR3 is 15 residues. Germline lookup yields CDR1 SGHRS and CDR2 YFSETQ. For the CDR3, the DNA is TGCGCCAGCAGCGACCCGGCCAGGGGGCCTGAGACCCAGTACTTC. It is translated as CASSDPARGPETQYF.

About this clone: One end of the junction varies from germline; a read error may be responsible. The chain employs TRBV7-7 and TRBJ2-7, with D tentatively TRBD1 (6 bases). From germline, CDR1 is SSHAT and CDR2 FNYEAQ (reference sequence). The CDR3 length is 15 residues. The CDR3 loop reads CASSLATGPQDEQYF. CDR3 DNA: TGTGCTAGCAGCTTAGCGACAGGCCCCCAAGACGAGCAGTACTTC.

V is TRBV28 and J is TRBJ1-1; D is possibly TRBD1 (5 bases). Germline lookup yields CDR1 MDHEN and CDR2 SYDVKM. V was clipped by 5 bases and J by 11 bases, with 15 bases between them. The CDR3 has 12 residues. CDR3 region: CASSVQGMRAFF. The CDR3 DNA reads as TGTGCCAGCAGTGTGCAGGGAATGCGGGCTTTCTTT.

The CDR3 here is CASSFIAGASGPHYEQYF. For the CDR3, the DNA is TGCGCCAGCAGCTTTATAGCGGGGGCCTCGGGCCCACACTACGAGCAGTACTTC. The V call is TRBV5-1, the J call TRBJ2-7; TRBD2 matches 9 bases. The CDR3 spans 18 residues. Losses at the gene ends were 2 bases for V and 3 bases for J; bases not matched to a gene: 15. Germline-derived CDR1 and CDR2 are SGHRS and YFSETQ. The full variable domain, in which reference TRBV5-1 and TRBJ2-7 provide the parts outside the CDR3, is KAGVTQTPRYLIKTRGQQVTLSCSPISGHRSVSWYQQTPGQGLQFLFEYFSETQRNKGNFPGRFSGRQFSNSRSEMNVSTLELGDSALYLCASSFIAGASGPHYEQYFGPGTRLTVT.

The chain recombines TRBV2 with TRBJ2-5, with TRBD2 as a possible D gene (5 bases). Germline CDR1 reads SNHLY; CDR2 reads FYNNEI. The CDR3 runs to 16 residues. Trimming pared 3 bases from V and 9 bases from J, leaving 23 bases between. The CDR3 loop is CASSEGSKGVGSPQYF. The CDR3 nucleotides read TGTGCCAGCAGTGAGGGGTCCAAGGGTGTAGGGAGTCCCCAGTACTTC.

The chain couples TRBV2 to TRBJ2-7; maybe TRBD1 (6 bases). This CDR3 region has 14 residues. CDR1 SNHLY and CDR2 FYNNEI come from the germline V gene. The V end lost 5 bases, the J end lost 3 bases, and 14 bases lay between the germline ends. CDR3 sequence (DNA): TGTGCCAGCAGTACCCAGGGGTCTTTCTACGAGCAGTACTTC. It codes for CASSTQGSFYEQYF.

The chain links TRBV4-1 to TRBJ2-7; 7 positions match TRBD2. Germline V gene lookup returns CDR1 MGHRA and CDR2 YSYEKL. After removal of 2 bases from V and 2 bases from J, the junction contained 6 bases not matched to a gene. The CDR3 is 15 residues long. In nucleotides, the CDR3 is TGCGCCAGCAGCCAACGAAGCGGGGAGCCCTACGAGCAGTACTTC. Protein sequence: CASSQRSGEPYEQYF.

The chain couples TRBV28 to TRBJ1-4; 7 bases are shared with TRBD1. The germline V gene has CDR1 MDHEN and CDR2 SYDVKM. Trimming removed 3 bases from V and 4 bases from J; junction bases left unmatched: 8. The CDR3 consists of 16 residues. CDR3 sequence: CASSFRRGVLNEKLFF. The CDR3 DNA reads TGTGCCAGCAGTTTCCGCAGGGGGGTTCTTAATGAAAAACTGTTTTTT.

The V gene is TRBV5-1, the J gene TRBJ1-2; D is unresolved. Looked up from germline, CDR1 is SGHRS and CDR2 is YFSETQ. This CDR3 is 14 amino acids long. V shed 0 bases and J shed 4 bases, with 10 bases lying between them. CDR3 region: CASSLADGFYGYTF. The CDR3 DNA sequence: TGCGCCAGCAGCTTGGCCGACGGATTCTATGGCTACACCTTC.

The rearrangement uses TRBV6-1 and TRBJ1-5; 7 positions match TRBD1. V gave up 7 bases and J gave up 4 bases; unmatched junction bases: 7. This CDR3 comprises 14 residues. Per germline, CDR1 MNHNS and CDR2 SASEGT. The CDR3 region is CASNPGQTNQPQHF. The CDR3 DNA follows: TGTGCCAGCAACCCGGGACAGACAAATCAGCCCCAGCATTTT.

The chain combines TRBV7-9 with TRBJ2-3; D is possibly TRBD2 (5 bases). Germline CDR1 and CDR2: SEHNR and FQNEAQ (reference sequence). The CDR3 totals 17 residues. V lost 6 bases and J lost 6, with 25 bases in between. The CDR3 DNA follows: TGTGCCAGCAGTCTACGTTGGTCTAGCAAGGAGGCGGATACGCAGTATTTT. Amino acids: CASSLRWSSKEADTQYF.

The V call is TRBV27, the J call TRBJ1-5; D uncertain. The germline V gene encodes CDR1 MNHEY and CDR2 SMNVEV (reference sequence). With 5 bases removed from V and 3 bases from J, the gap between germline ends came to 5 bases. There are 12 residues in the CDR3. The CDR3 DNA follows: TGTGCCAGCAGTACTCTCAATCAGCCCCAGCATTTT. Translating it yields CASSTLNQPQHF.